This T cell receptor (beta chain) comes out of a study of cytomegalovirus exposure and HLA in healthy donors. Study at large: Tens of millions of unique TCRs from HLA-typed donors were held in an early release of data.

Study outcomes and limitations: Some V segments, including TRBV6-2 and TRBV6-3, were excluded as indistinguishable. A later analysis reportedly found fewer N-insertions in an Asian-associated ancestry cluster than the roughly 670-donor mean. Previously analyzed data showed that most TCR beta V segments were productive at a frequency of about 90% or about 30%.

The primer mix had 60 Vbeta and 13 Jbeta primers. Profiling relied on immunoSEQ multiplex PCR, and the TCRdb table lists in-frame clones only, not all of them. The table lists a few hundred thousand clones, around 90% of them singletons, with roughly 2% in the top ten. Concerning this clone itself: The antigen is not known.

CDR3 length: 14 amino acids. Trimming pared 3 bases from V and 2 bases from J, leaving 9 bases between. The germline V gene has CDR1 PRHDT and CDR2 FYEKMQ (reference sequence). Sequenced material: PBMCs. The clonotype comes from a woman between 18 and 29 years old in good health and CMV-seronegative. The chain is built from TRBV13 and TRBJ2-3; unclear D gene. CDR3 DNA sequence: TGTGCCAGCAGCTTCGGTCCTCACACAGATACGCAGTATTTT. Residues: CASSFGPHTDTQYF. The variable domain in full, completed from reference TRBV13 and TRBJ2-3, reads AAGVIQSPRHLIKEKRETATLKCYPIPRHDTVYWYQQGPGQDPQFLISFYEKMQSDKGSIPDRFSAQQFSDYHSELNMSSLELGDSALYFCASSFGPHTDTQYFGPGTRLTVL.